The 19 T cell receptor beta chains presented below share a single source sample, sequenced in a study of liver allograft versus peripheral blood T cells. Turning to the study itself: Transplanted livers held T cell receptor repertoires, and these were compared with repertoires in recipients' peripheral blood.

TCRdb analysed the reads with MiXCR anew, one entry per CDR3 protein. This table holds 8,600 or so distinct CDR3 sequences, under 20% found once. Every receptor here comes from a human patient who had a liver transplant. Among the T cells, some may be from the graft donor.

A few counts support this clonotype. V is TRBV20-1 and J is TRBJ2-1, with 9 bases aligning to TRBD2. From germline, CDR1 is DFQATT and CDR2 SNEGSKA (reference sequence). With V trimmed by 0 bases and J by 4 bases, 13 bases remained unmatched. The CDR3 has 18 residues. The CDR3 spells CSARERETKRGDYNEQFF. In nucleotides, the CDR3 is TGCAGTGCTAGAGAGAGGGAGACCAAGCGGGGGGATTACAATGAGCAGTTCTTC.

This chain connects TRBV28 to TRBJ2-7; D may correspond to TRBD1 or TRBD2 (5 bases each). The germline V gene encodes CDR1 MDHEN and CDR2 SYDVKM. CDR3 length equals 16 residues. V lost 5 bases, J lost 0 bases, and 17 bases lay in between. CDR3 in amino acids: CASSLIGTGSSYEQYF. DNA of the CDR3: TGTGCCAGCAGTCTAATCGGGACGGGAAGCTCCTACGAGCAGTACTTC.

This chain links TRBV7-9 with TRBJ2-7; perhaps D is TRBD1 or TRBD2 (5 bases each). Germline values: CDR1 SEHNR, CDR2 FQNEAQ (reference sequence). The CDR3 loop spans 12 amino acids. V shed 5 bases and J shed 3 bases, with 8 bases lying between them. The CDR3 loop is CASSRDLYEQYF. The CDR3 DNA reads as TGTGCCAGCAGCCGGGACCTCTACGAGCAGTACTTC.

This clonotype was recorded at least ten times. The gene calls are TRBV7-9 and TRBJ1-5; D uncertain. V gave up 3 bases and J gave up 5 bases, with 5 bases separating them. Germline V gives CDR1 SEHNR, CDR2 FQNEAQ (reference sequence). CDR3 length: 12 amino acids. The CDR3 here is CASSFPYQPQHF. CDR3 nucleotide sequence: TGTGCCAGCAGCTTCCCCTATCAGCCCCAGCATTTT.

This clonotype is medium-sized by share. The rearrangement uses TRBV6-2 or TRBV6-3 and TRBJ1-6, with 9 nucleotides matching TRBD1. This CDR3 has 13 amino acids. Germline V gene lookup returns CDR1 MNHEY and CDR2 SVGEGT. V lost 11 bases, J lost 8 bases, and 7 bases stayed unmatched. The CDR3 region has the DNA TGTGCCGTACGACAGGGGGTGGATTCACCCCTCCACTTT. This encodes CAVRQGVDSPLHF.

This chain joins TRBV5-4 and TRBJ2-5, with a tentative D call TRBD2 (5 bases). Germline CDR1 reads SGHNT; CDR2 reads YYREEE (reference sequence). Trimming shortened V by 3 bases and J by 5 bases, and 11 bases separated the two germline ends. This CDR3 contains 13 residues. The CDR3 region has the DNA TGTGCCAGCAGCTCCGAGAGGGAGGAGACCCAGTACTTC. Amino acid sequence: CASSSEREETQYF. The complete variable domain, with remaining parts taken from reference TRBV5-4 and TRBJ2-5, reads ETGVTQSPTHLIKTRGQQVTLRCSSQSGHNTVSWYQQALGQGPQFIFQYYREEENGRGNFPPRFSGLQFPNYSSELNVNALELDDSALYLCASSSEREETQYFGPGTRLLVL.

This chain connects TRBV7-9 to TRBJ1-1; 8 nucleotides align to TRBD1. CDR1 and CDR2 (germline): SEHNR, FQNEAQ (reference sequence). CDR3 size: 14 residues. V was clipped by 5 bases and J by 3 bases; unmatched bases: 5. This chain's CDR3 is CASSPSRGHTEAFF. The CDR3 DNA reads as TGTGCCAGCAGCCCTTCCAGGGGGCACACTGAAGCTTTCTTT.

The chain employs TRBV5-6 and TRBJ2-7, with D perhaps TRBD1 or TRBD2 (5 bases each). Germline CDR1 reads SGHDT; CDR2 reads YYEEEE. The CDR3 has 13 residues. V was pared by 2 bases and J by 7 bases, with 13 bases between. CDR3 bases: TGTGCCAGCAGCTTTAGTGGGGGATGGGAGCAGTACTTC. Its translation is CASSFSGGWEQYF.

This clonotype is deemed medium-sized (0.01 to 0.1%). The chain joins TRBV18 to TRBJ1-2; TRBD1 aligns across 10 bases. This CDR3 has 15 amino acids. Losses at the gene ends were 3 bases for V and 2 bases for J; bases not matched to a gene: 3. Looked up from germline, CDR1 is KGHSH and CDR2 is LQKENI. CDR3 in amino acids: CASSPDRGRNYGYTF. The CDR3 DNA follows: TGTGCCAGCTCACCTGACAGGGGGCGCAACTATGGCTACACCTTC.

By its share, this clonotype is medium-sized. The chain recombines TRBV18 with TRBJ2-7, with D possibly called TRBD1 or TRBD2 (6 bases each). CDR1 is KGHSH, CDR2 LQKENI, per germline. CDR3 length equals 14 residues. With 3 bases removed from V and 4 bases from J, the gap between germline ends came to 13 bases. CDR3: CASSPRQEGYEQYF. The CDR3 DNA reads as TGTGCCAGCTCACCCCGACAGGAGGGATACGAGCAGTACTTC.

This clonotype was picked up a small number of times. This chain links TRBV5-4 with TRBJ1-1; D is undetermined. The CDR3 has 12 residues. The V gene lost 0 bases and the J gene lost 7 bases, with 7 bases spanning the gap. Per the germline V gene, CDR1 is SGHNT and CDR2 is YYREEE (reference sequence). The CDR3 sequence is CASSLGQLEAFF. The CDR3 DNA sequence: TGTGCCAGCAGCTTGGGGCAGCTTGAAGCTTTCTTT.

Within the sample, this clonotype is medium-sized (0.01 to 0.1%). This chain connects TRBV6-1 to TRBJ1-4, with 8 bases fitting TRBD1. The CDR3 has 16 residues. Germline CDR1 and CDR2: MNHNS and SASEGT. J lost 5 bases, V lost 10 bases, and 15 bases had no gene match. CDR3 loop: CATQGDRGQGNEKLFF. The CDR3 DNA reads TGTGCCACCCAGGGGGATCGCGGACAGGGCAATGAAAAACTGTTTTTT.

This clonotype is labeled as medium-sized. This chain uses TRBV6-6 with TRBJ1-3; D gene uncertain. The V end was cut by 2 bases, the J end by 0 bases, with 11 bases between. Germline lookup yields CDR1 MNHNY and CDR2 SVGAGI (reference sequence). CDR3 size: 16 residues. CDR3 coding DNA: TGTGCCAGCAGTTACCCGGGCGGGCGCTCTGGAAACACCATATATTTT. This codes for CASSYPGGRSGNTIYF.

This clonotype was recorded a few times. V is TRBV28 and J is TRBJ1-2; maybe TRBD1 (5 bases). Trimming took off 3 bases at V and 6 bases at J, with 17 bases between the two ends. Germline V gene sequence: CDR1 MDHEN, CDR2 SYDVKM. CDR3 size: 15 residues. The CDR3 DNA follows: TGTGCCAGCAGTTTTCAGGCGGGGGGAAGAGATGGCTACACCTTC. Protein sequence: CASSFQAGGRDGYTF.

The sample holds a few counts of this clonotype. This rearrangement joins TRBV11-1 to TRBJ2-7, with D maybe TRBD2 (6 bases). The length of the CDR3 is 15 residues. Germline lookup yields CDR1 SGHAT and CDR2 FQDESV (reference sequence). Trimming removed 3 bases from V and 2 bases from J, with 14 bases in between. The CDR3 loop reads CASSFGAGRAYEQYF. CDR3 in DNA: TGTGCCAGCAGCTTCGGCGCGGGGAGAGCCTACGAGCAGTACTTC.

This clonotype has only one observation. This sequence joins TRBV12-3 or TRBV12-4 and TRBJ2-2; D call uncertain. V was shortened by 7 bases and J by 3 bases, with 12 bases between the two germline ends. The CDR3 runs to 14 residues. The CDR3 loop reads CASTLLIYTGELFF. The CDR3 coding sequence is TGTGCCAGCACGCTCCTTATCTACACCGGGGAGCTGTTTTTT.

In its sample, this clonotype ranks as medium-sized (0.01 to 0.1%). The V gene is TRBV19, the J gene TRBJ1-2, with 9 bases fitting TRBD1. The CDR3 consists of 16 residues. With V trimmed by 0 bases and J by 2 bases, 4 bases remained unmatched. The germline V gene encodes CDR1 LNHDA and CDR2 SQIVND (reference sequence). CDR3 amino acids: CASSIDWDRANYGYTF. The CDR3 region has the DNA TGTGCCAGTAGTATAGATTGGGACAGGGCAAACTATGGCTACACCTTC.

The chain has TRBV3-2 and TRBJ2-1; the D call in the table, TRBD1, was not verified against the DNA. TRBV3-2 is noted as a pseudogene. The CDR3 is 19 amino acids. CDR3 residues: CASSQDKQVGDSSYNEQFF. The CDR3 DNA sequence: TGTGCCAGCAGCCAAGATAAACAGGTGGGGGACAGCTCCTACAATGAGCAGTTCTTC.

The rearrangement uses TRBV7-9 and TRBJ2-1; 10 bases map to TRBD1. Germline loops: CDR1 SEHNR, CDR2 FQNEAQ (reference sequence). The length of the CDR3 is 13 residues. V shed 1 base, J shed 9 bases, and the junction held 0 bases outside the gene matches. CDR3 coding DNA: TGTGCCAGCAGCTTAGGGACAGGGGGTGAGCAGTTCTTC. The encoded protein is CASSLGTGGEQFF. Full variable domain (remainder filled in from reference TRBV7-9 and TRBJ2-1): DTGVSQNPRHKITKRGQNVTFRCDPISEHNRLYWYRQTLGQGPEFLTYFQNEAQLEKSRLLSDRFSAERPKGSFSTLEIQRTEQGDSAMYLCASSLGTGGEQFFGPGTRLTVL.